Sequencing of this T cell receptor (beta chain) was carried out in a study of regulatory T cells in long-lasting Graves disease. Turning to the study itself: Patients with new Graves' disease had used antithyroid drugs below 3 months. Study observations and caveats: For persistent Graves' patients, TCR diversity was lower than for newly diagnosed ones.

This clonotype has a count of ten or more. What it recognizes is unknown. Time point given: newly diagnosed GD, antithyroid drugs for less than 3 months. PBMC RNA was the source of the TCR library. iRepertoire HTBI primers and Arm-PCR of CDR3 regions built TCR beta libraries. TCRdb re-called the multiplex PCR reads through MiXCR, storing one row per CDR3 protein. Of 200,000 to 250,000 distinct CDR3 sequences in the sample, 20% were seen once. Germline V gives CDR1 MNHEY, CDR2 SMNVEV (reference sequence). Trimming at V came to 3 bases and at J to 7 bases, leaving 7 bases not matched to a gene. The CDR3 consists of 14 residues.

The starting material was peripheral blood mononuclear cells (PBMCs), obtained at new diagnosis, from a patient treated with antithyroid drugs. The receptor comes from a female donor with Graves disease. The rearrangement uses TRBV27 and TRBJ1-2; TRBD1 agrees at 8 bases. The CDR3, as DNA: TGTGCCAGCAGTTTTCGCGACAGGGGAGGTGGCTACACCTTC. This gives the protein CASSFRDRGGGYTF.